A single sample gave rise to the 11 T cell receptor beta chains below, sequenced in a study of T cell responses to AZD1222 COVID-19 vaccine. Some clones are missing from TCRdb's copy, which holds only in-frame ones; the method was immunoSEQ multiplex PCR. The table includes fewer than 150,000 clones, approximately 90% detected once. Sequences were derived from peripheral blood, sampled on day 0 of AZD1222 vaccination. Every receptor here comes from an adult in good health.

This clone has a single count. The chain recombines TRBV30 with TRBJ1-5, with D unresolved. V was cut by 2 bases and J by 11 bases, with 10 bases left in between. The CDR3 is 11 residues long. Germline V gene lookup returns CDR1 GTSNPN and CDR2 SVGIG (reference sequence). CDR3 bases: TGTGCCTGGAGTAGCGGGAGATCCCAGCATTTT. It codes for CAWSSGRSQHF.

In this sample, this clone turned up once. J is TRBJ1-5 and V is TRBV6-2 or TRBV6-3; D gene unclear. This CDR3 has 13 amino acids. Germline assignment: CDR1 MNHEY and CDR2 SVGEGT. The ends were cut back, 1 base at V and 6 bases at J, with 7 bases in the middle. The CDR3: CASSYYSGQPQHF. Here the CDR3 DNA reads TGTGCCAGCAGTTACTACAGCGGTCAGCCCCAGCATTTT.

The J gene is TRBJ2-7, the V gene TRBV4-1; the D is unclear. This CDR3 contains 14 residues. The germline V gene has CDR1 MGHRA and CDR2 YSYEKL. V was shortened by 1 base and J by 4 bases, with 11 bases between the two germline ends. CDR3 sequence reads: CASSQVGQRYEQYF. CDR3 bases: TGCGCCAGCAGCCAAGTAGGCCAGAGGTACGAGCAGTACTTC.

This rearrangement joins TRBV13 to TRBJ2-7, with TRBD2 matching 14 bases. CDR3 length: 20 residues. Germline assignment: CDR1 PRHDT and CDR2 FYEKMQ (reference sequence). The junction had 12 bases not matched to a gene; V was cut back by 1 base and J by 1 base. CDR3 residues: CASSLVGTSGGAEISYEQYF. CDR3 sequence (DNA): TGTGCCAGCAGCTTAGTCGGGACTAGCGGGGGCGCTGAGATTTCCTACGAGCAGTACTTC.

The rearrangement uses TRBV2 and TRBJ2-7; D is ambiguous. The length of the CDR3 is 14 residues. CDR1 and CDR2 from the germline V gene are SNHLY and FYNNEI. V dropped 10 bases and J dropped 6 bases, with 22 bases sitting between them. The CDR3 DNA reads TGTGCCACCCCAGCATCAGGACGGTTTTCCGAGCAGTACTTC. This gives the protein CATPASGRFSEQYF.

The chain has TRBV24-1 and TRBJ1-1; no firm D call. The CDR3 spans 13 residues. V was clipped by 7 bases and J by 2 bases, with 10 bases between them. Germline V lookup: CDR1 KGHDR, CDR2 SFDVKD. In DNA form, the CDR3 reads TGTGCCACCAGGGAACGGGGAAACACTGAAGCTTTCTTT. As protein: CATRERGNTEAFF.

CDR3 nucleotides: TGTGCCAACTCCGGGACAGGGGATGGCTACACCTTC. It encodes CANSGTGDGYTF. The genes are TRBV2 and TRBJ1-2; 10 positions agree with TRBD1. The CDR3 runs 12 residues. Germline-derived CDR1 and CDR2 are SNHLY and FYNNEI. Trimming took 10 bases from V and 6 from J; bases not matched to a gene: 5.

The gene calls are TRBV2 and TRBJ1-1, with D maybe TRBD1 (6 bases). V was shortened by 6 bases and J by 0 bases, with 11 bases between the two germline ends. CDR1 is SNHLY and CDR2 is FYNNEI in the germline V gene. The CDR3 covers 14 residues. CDR3 sequence reads: CASRGGRLNTEAFF. In DNA form, the CDR3 reads TGTGCCAGCAGGGGGGGGCGATTGAACACTGAAGCTTTCTTT.

V is TRBV6-1 and J is TRBJ1-2; D not certain. The CDR3 runs to 14 residues. V was cut by 1 base and J by 4 bases, with 10 bases left in between. Germline loops: CDR1 MNHNS, CDR2 SASEGT. This CDR3 is CASSEGPTGYGYTF. The DNA of the CDR3 is TGTGCCAGCAGTGAAGGTCCAACTGGCTATGGCTACACCTTC.

The chain is built from TRBV21-1 and TRBJ1-6. TRBV21-1 is a recognized pseudogene. The CDR3 covers 17 residues. The CDR3 here is CASSKEERANYNSPLHF. The CDR3 nucleotides are TGTGCCAGCAGCAAAGAAGAAAGGGCTAACTATAATTCACCCCTCCACTTT.

The genes are TRBV19 and TRBJ2-3; 7 positions match TRBD1. Germline lookup yields CDR1 LNHDA and CDR2 SQIVND (reference sequence). The V segment lost 8 bases and the J segment 2 bases; nucleotides outside the gene matches: 4. The CDR3 is 13 residues long. The chain's CDR3 is CASLGQYTDTQYF. The CDR3 nucleotides read TGTGCCAGTCTGGGACAGTACACAGATACGCAGTATTTT.